These T cell receptor beta chains were read from a single sample in a study of blood T cell repertoires in COVID-19. Sequencing was performed with immunoSEQ multiplex PCR; in TCRdb, only in-frame clones are kept and a portion is missing. The top ten hold about 6% of the sample, which has roughly 250,000 clones, about 85% seen once. Material: PBMCs or T cells enriched from blood (not recorded which). These receptors came from a woman aged 25 to 39 with acute COVID-19. Both conserved end residues are part of each CDR3. Fields, in order: CDR3 length, clone size, J gene, V gene, D gene, CDR3 protein, CDR3 DNA. A D gene is named only where the DNA matches it firmly. Clone size is given for some rows only: seen once, a few or many times, or a class if the clone is expanded.

15,-,TRBJ2-1,TRBV3-1/TRBV3-2,TRBD2,CASSPRLAGNNEQFF,TGTGCCAGCAGCCCCCGACTAGCGGGGAACAATGAGCAGTTCTTC
15,-,TRBJ2-3,TRBV28,-,CASRAAVTSTDTQYF,TGTGCCAGCCGCGCAGCGGTGACTAGCACAGATACGCAGTATTTT
14,once,TRBJ1-1,TRBV28,-,CASKLGQLNTEAFF,TGTGCCAGCAAGTTGGGGCAACTGAACACTGAAGCTTTCTTT
12,-,TRBJ1-2,TRBV2,-,CASERERSGYTF,TGTGCCAGCGAAAGGGAGAGGTCTGGCTACACCTTC
14,-,TRBJ2-3,TRBV5-5,-,CASSSFEVLDTQYF,TGTGCCAGCAGCTCATTCGAGGTCTTAGATACGCAGTATTTT
16,-,TRBJ2-7,TRBV3-1/TRBV3-2,TRBD1,CASSQGTGVGSYEQYF,TGTGCCAGCAGCCAAGGGACAGGGGTTGGCTCCTACGAGCAGTACTTC
16,few,TRBJ2-1,TRBV14,TRBD2,CASSQLAGAQYNEQFF,TGTGCCAGCAGCCAGCTAGCGGGAGCCCAATACAATGAGCAGTTCTTC
13,-,TRBJ1-2,TRBV29-1,TRBD1,CSATRQGLHGYTF,TGCAGCGCCACACGACAGGGCCTCCATGGCTACACCTTC
16,once,TRBJ1-5,TRBV19,-,CASSIYRRGTRQPQHF,TGTGCCAGTAGTATCTATAGGAGGGGCACGCGGCAGCCCCAGCATTTT
23,-,TRBJ2-7,TRBV10-3,TRBD1,CAISEDLTGKPSPTGFLYYEQYF,TGTGCCATCAGTGAAGATTTAACCGGAAAGCCGTCCCCGACAGGGTTCCTATACTACGAGCAGTACTTC
14,-,TRBJ1-5,TRBV5-1,TRBD1,CASSWGTGAQPQHF,TGCGCCAGCAGCTGGGGGACAGGGGCTCAGCCCCAGCATTTT
13,-,TRBJ1-6,TRBV10-1,-,CASSPGQFSPLHF,TGCGCCAGCAGTCCCGGACAGTTCTCACCCCTCCACTTT
15,few,TRBJ1-2,TRBV5-5,TRBD1,CASSRTGTVSYGYTF,TGTGCCAGCAGCAGGACCGGGACAGTAAGCTATGGCTACACCTTC
15,-,TRBJ1-2,TRBV5-1,TRBD1,CASSSGQLIIGGYTF,TGCGCCAGCAGCTCGGGACAGCTAATTATAGGAGGCTACACCTTC
14,-,TRBJ1-1,TRBV4-1,-,CASSHPSVWPEAFF,TGCGCCAGCAGCCATCCCAGTGTCTGGCCTGAAGCTTTCTTT
15,few,TRBJ2-7,TRBV6-5,TRBD2,CASSSNPGLANEQYF,TGTGCCAGCAGCTCAAACCCGGGACTAGCCAACGAGCAGTACTTC
14,-,TRBJ2-5,TRBV2,-,CASREGPGWETQYF,TGTGCCAGCAGGGAAGGACCCGGGTGGGAGACCCAGTACTTC
14,-,TRBJ2-3,TRBV11-2,-,CASLPGGWTDTQYF,TGTGCCAGCCTCCCGGGTGGTTGGACAGATACGCAGTATTTT
12,-,TRBJ1-2,TRBV28,-,CASSTSNYGYTF,TGTGCCAGCAGCACTTCTAACTATGGCTACACCTTC
15,-,TRBJ2-7,TRBV6-5,TRBD2,CASTNLGGALLEQYF,TGTGCCAGCACCAACCTCGGGGGGGCCTTGCTCGAGCAGTACTTC
13,once,TRBJ2-5,TRBV30,-,CAWSVLGRETQYF,TGTGCCTGGAGTGTTCTGGGGAGAGAGACCCAGTACTTC
14,-,TRBJ1-1,TRBV5-1,TRBD1,CASSEGQPNTEAFF,TGCGCCAGCAGCGAGGGACAGCCGAACACTGAAGCTTTCTTT
15,-,TRBJ2-2,TRBV6-5,-,CASSYSSQNTGELFF,TGTGCCAGCAGTTACTCGAGTCAAAACACCGGGGAGCTGTTTTTT
14,-,TRBJ2-7,TRBV10-3,-,CAISGSDSSYEQYF,TGTGCCATCAGTGGGTCAGACTCCTCCTACGAGCAGTACTTC
17,-,TRBJ2-2,TRBV19,-,CASSIMQQGGNTGELFF,TGTGCCAGTAGTATTATGCAACAGGGCGGGAACACCGGGGAGCTGTTTTTT
16,-,TRBJ2-3,TRBV5-6,-,CASSMAARGVADTQYF,TGTGCCAGCAGCATGGCGGCCAGGGGGGTCGCAGATACGCAGTATTTT
14,-,TRBJ1-2,TRBV6-6,TRBD1,CASSYSQGARGYTF,TGTGCCAGCAGTTACTCACAGGGGGCGCGAGGCTACACCTTC
18,-,TRBJ2-6,TRBV27,-,CASSLGFRGTSGANVLTF,TGTGCCAGCAGTTTAGGTTTCCGCGGAACCTCTGGGGCCAACGTCCTGACTTTC
14,-,TRBJ1-1,TRBV18,TRBD1,CASSQGQGSTEAFF,TGTGCCAGCTCACAAGGACAGGGGAGCACTGAAGCTTTCTTT
16,-,TRBJ2-3,TRBV11-2,TRBD2,CASRENLAGGGDTQYF,TGTGCCAGCAGGGAAAATCTAGCGGGGGGAGGGGATACGCAGTATTTT
15,-,TRBJ2-2,TRBV11-2,TRBD2,CASRLSGGNTGELFF,TGTGCCAGCAGGTTAAGCGGGGGTAACACCGGGGAGCTGTTTTTT
15,few,TRBJ1-6,TRBV19,-,CASSTSSSGASPLHF,TGTGCCAGTAGTACCTCCTCGTCAGGGGCATCACCCCTCCACTTT
13,-,TRBJ1-2,TRBV12-5,-,CASGLTGGSGYTF,TGTGCTAGTGGCCTGACAGGCGGGAGTGGCTACACCTTC
16,-,TRBJ1-1,TRBV7-8,TRBD1,CASSSRTGARNTEAFF,TGTGCCAGCAGCTCAAGGACAGGGGCGAGAAACACTGAAGCTTTCTTT
14,-,TRBJ2-2,TRBV7-9,-,CASSLEGVARELFF,TGTGCCAGCAGCTTGGAGGGAGTGGCCAGGGAGCTGTTTTTT
13,-,TRBJ2-5,TRBV2,TRBD2,CARKAGAQETQYF,TGTGCCAGGAAAGCGGGAGCCCAAGAGACCCAGTACTTC
14,-,TRBJ1-2,TRBV6-5,-,CASSYSGRGGGYTF,TGTGCCAGCAGTTACTCGGGCAGGGGCGGTGGCTACACCTTC
13,-,TRBJ2-3,TRBV24-1,TRBD1,CATSVRDRDTQYF,TGTGCCACCAGTGTTAGGGACAGGGATACGCAGTATTTT
12,-,TRBJ1-1,TRBV18,-,CASSPARLEAFF,TGTGCCAGCTCACCAGCGAGGCTTGAAGCTTTCTTT
14,-,TRBJ1-2,TRBV19,TRBD1,CASSLGTGGDGYTF,TGTGCCAGTAGCCTCGGGACAGGGGGCGACGGCTACACCTTC
15,-,TRBJ2-5,TRBV9,TRBD2,CASSVLASGQETQYF,TGTGCCAGCAGCGTATTAGCTAGCGGACAAGAGACCCAGTACTTC
11,many,TRBJ2-7,TRBV3-1/TRBV3-2,-,CASRGSYEQYF,TGTGCCAGCCGGGGGTCCTACGAGCAGTACTTC
15,once,TRBJ1-2,TRBV18,TRBD1,CASSREDRPGYGYTF,TGTGCCAGCTCGCGAGAGGACAGGCCCGGTTATGGCTACACCTTC
17,-,TRBJ2-1,TRBV5-6,TRBD2,CASSLGTGTMSYNEQFF,TGTGCCAGCAGCTTGGGGACGGGGACTATGTCCTACAATGAGCAGTTCTTC
13,-,TRBJ1-5,TRBV4-1,-,CASSLGSSQPQHF,TGCGCCAGCAGCCTGGGGAGTTCTCAGCCCCAGCATTTT
14,-,TRBJ2-1,TRBV19,-,CASSIGQIGNEQFF,TGTGCCAGTAGTATCGGCCAGATCGGGAATGAGCAGTTCTTC
15,-,TRBJ1-2,TRBV28,-,CASRSSVTALRGYTF,TGTGCCAGCAGGAGCTCGGTGACAGCCCTTAGAGGCTACACCTTC
13,many,TRBJ1-5,TRBV5-1,-,CASSFEGDQPQHF,TGCGCCAGCAGCTTCGAAGGGGATCAGCCCCAGCATTTT
16,-,TRBJ1-5,TRBV28,-,CASSRGGPSSNQPQHF,TGTGCCAGCAGTAGAGGGGGACCCTCTAGCAATCAGCCCCAGCATTTT
16,-,TRBJ2-1,TRBV28,TRBD1,CASCTTGTDFSTEQFF,TGTGCCAGCTGCACTACCGGGACAGACTTTTCCACGGAGCAGTTCTTC
13,-,TRBJ2-5,TRBV3-1/TRBV3-2,TRBD2,CASSQRGGETQYF,TGTGCCAGCAGCCAGCGGGGGGGAGAGACCCAGTACTTC
13,-,TRBJ1-1,TRBV19,-,CATRRGQGSEAFF,TGTGCCACCCGAAGAGGGCAGGGGTCTGAAGCTTTCTTT
15,few,TRBJ2-1,TRBV2,-,CASSLTGPLYNEQFF,TGTGCCAGCAGCCTTACAGGGCCCCTATACAATGAGCAGTTCTTC
14,-,TRBJ2-2,TRBV9,-,CASSRRLGPGELFF,TGTGCCAGCAGCCGCCGACTGGGGCCCGGGGAGCTGTTTTTT
16,-,TRBJ1-3,TRBV3-1/TRBV3-2,-,CASSQGPGRSGNTIYF,TGTGCCAGCAGCCAAGGTCCAGGAAGATCTGGAAACACCATATATTTT
13,few,TRBJ2-3,TRBV5-4,-,CASSLVVSDTQYF,TGTGCCAGCAGCTTGGTCGTCTCAGATACGCAGTATTTT
16,-,TRBJ2-3,TRBV12-2,-,CASRSLGLAFADTQYF,TGTGCAAGTCGCTCCCTCGGACTAGCGTTTGCAGATACGCAGTATTTT
13,-,TRBJ1-2,TRBV28,-,CASSLQAYYGYTF,TGTGCCAGCAGTTTGCAGGCCTACTATGGCTACACCTTC
14,few,TRBJ2-1,TRBV5-1,TRBD1,CASSLGDSHNEQFF,TGCGCCAGCAGCTTGGGGGACAGCCACAATGAGCAGTTCTTC
16,-,TRBJ1-2,TRBV7-8,-,CASSLALQGQAYGYTF,TGTGCCAGCAGCTTAGCGCTTCAGGGGCAAGCGTATGGCTACACCTTC